The 20 T cell receptor beta chains below were found in one sample sequenced in a study of cytomegalovirus exposure and HLA in healthy donors. Vbeta (60) and Jbeta (13) primers were used in the PCR. Profiled with immunoSEQ multiplex PCR; TCRdb holds only in-frame clones, not every one. The sample has a few hundred thousand clones, about 89% seen once; the top ten hold approximately 1%. Sequencing was done on a sample of PBMCs. Every receptor here comes from a woman under 30 in good health and CMV-seronegative.

The chain combines TRBV27 with TRBJ2-7, with 7 bases identical to TRBD1. The CDR3 is 15 residues long. V dropped 2 bases and J dropped 0; count of bases not matched to a gene: 4. Germline V gene data show CDR1 as MNHEY and CDR2 as SMNVEV (reference sequence). As DNA, the CDR3 is TGTGCCAGCAGTTTACCGGACAGGTTCTCCTACGAGCAGTACTTC. Translation: CASSLPDRFSYEQYF.

The gene calls are TRBV5-1 and TRBJ2-7, with TRBD2 matching over 8 bases. The CDR3 runs to 14 residues. The germline V gene encodes CDR1 SGHRS and CDR2 YFSETQ. V was pared by 2 bases and J by 5 bases, with 6 bases of the junction left unmatched. The CDR3 reads CASSFSGREDEQYF. The CDR3 nucleotides are TGCGCCAGCAGCTTCTCCGGGAGGGAGGACGAGCAGTACTTC.

V and J are TRBV4-1 and TRBJ2-1, with TRBD2 as a possible D gene (5 bases). Trimming took off 0 bases at V and 3 bases at J, with 18 bases between the two ends. The CDR3 length is 18 residues. Germline V lookup: CDR1 MGHRA, CDR2 YSYEKL. This CDR3 is CASSQEVPFAGLYNEQFF. For the CDR3, the DNA is TGCGCCAGCAGCCAAGAGGTCCCCTTTGCGGGTCTCTACAATGAGCAGTTCTTC.

The chain combines TRBV11-2 with TRBJ1-2, with D possibly matching TRBD1 (5 bases). Trimming pared 4 bases from V and 6 bases from J, leaving 6 bases between. The germline V gene encodes CDR1 SGHAT and CDR2 FQNNGV. The CDR3 contains 11 residues. The CDR3 loop is CASSSGNGYTF. The DNA of the CDR3 is TGTGCCAGCAGCTCAGGGAATGGCTACACCTTC.

CDR3 amino acids: CASSLVPSGSYEQYF. CDR3 nucleotides: TGCGCCAGCAGCTTGGTACCTAGCGGGAGTTACGAGCAGTACTTC. The chain links TRBV5-1 to TRBJ2-7; the match to TRBD2 covers 10 bases. The germline V gene has CDR1 SGHRS and CDR2 YFSETQ. V lost 0 bases to trimming and J lost 4 bases; unmatched junction nucleotides: 4. CDR3 length: 15 residues.

This clone was recorded only once. The chain joins TRBV2 to TRBJ2-3; perhaps TRBD1 as D (6 bases). V shed 6 bases and J shed 4 bases, with 20 bases lying between them. CDR3 length equals 16 residues. Germline CDR1 reads SNHLY; CDR2 reads FYNNEI. The chain's CDR3 is CASSAASGAESDTQYF. For the CDR3, the DNA is TGTGCCAGCAGCGCTGCGTCAGGGGCGGAGTCAGATACGCAGTATTTT.

The sample holds a few counts of this clone. The chain has TRBV5-1 and TRBJ2-1; 9 nucleotides line up with TRBD2. J was trimmed by 5 bases and V by 1 base; bases with no gene match: 13. CDR1 and CDR2 from the germline V gene are SGHRS and YFSETQ. The CDR3 has 18 residues. CDR3 in amino acids: CASSLYGGGAVADNEQFF. The CDR3 DNA sequence: TGCGCCAGCAGCTTGTACGGCGGGGGGGCAGTAGCGGACAATGAGCAGTTCTTC.

The chain carries TRBV7-9 and TRBJ2-5; 12 nucleotides match TRBD2. CDR1 and CDR2 (germline): SEHNR, FQNEAQ (reference sequence). This CDR3 is built from 17 residues. Trimming took 1 base from V and 0 from J; bases not matched to a gene: 3. The CDR3 DNA is TGTGCCAGCAGCTTAGTAGGGACTAGCGGGTACCAAGAGACCCAGTACTTC. Protein: CASSLVGTSGYQETQYF.

The chain combines TRBV6-1 with TRBJ1-6; possible D gene TRBD1, 6 bases. The germline CDR1 and CDR2 sequences are MNHNS and SASEGT. V was shortened by 2 bases and J by 0 bases, with 14 bases between the two germline ends. This CDR3 is built from 18 residues. The CDR3 bases are TGTGCCAGCAGTGAATTGTGGACAGAGAGCTCCTATAATTCACCCCTCCACTTT. Its translation: CASSELWTESSYNSPLHF.

This clone was seen only a few times. This sequence joins TRBV2 and TRBJ2-7; D gene unclear. Trimming removed 3 bases from V and 6 bases from J, with 6 bases in between. Germline CDR1 is SNHLY and CDR2 is FYNNEI. This CDR3 is built from 11 residues. The chain's CDR3 is CASSELVEQYF. CDR3 DNA sequence: TGTGCCAGCAGTGAGTTAGTCGAGCAGTACTTC.

The CDR3 sequence: CASSESGRASDGYTF. The CDR3 DNA sequence: TGTGCCAGCAGTGAATCCGGCAGGGCCTCTGATGGCTACACCTTC. V gene TRBV2 combines with J gene TRBJ1-2, with D possibly TRBD1 on 5 matching bases. V was trimmed by 2 bases and J by 6 bases, leaving 16 bases between them. The CDR3 runs to 15 residues. The germline V gene has CDR1 SNHLY and CDR2 FYNNEI.

The genes are TRBV5-1 and TRBJ1-1; D ambiguous. Trimming cost V 0 bases and J 1 base, with 7 bases left between them. Germline CDR1 and CDR2: SGHRS and YFSETQ. This CDR3 contains 14 residues. The CDR3 loop is CASSLETPNTEAFF. The CDR3 DNA reads TGCGCCAGCAGCTTGGAAACTCCGAACACTGAAGCTTTCTTT.

This rearrangement joins TRBV7-6 to TRBJ2-7, with 8 bases matching TRBD2. Trimming removed 1 base from V and 1 base from J; junction bases left unmatched: 3. Looked up from germline, CDR1 is SGHVS and CDR2 is FNYEAQ. The CDR3 consists of 15 residues. The CDR3 is CASSLVTSGSYEQYF. The CDR3 DNA is TGTGCCAGCAGCTTAGTAACTAGCGGATCCTACGAGCAGTACTTC.

The V call is TRBV27, the J call TRBJ2-1, with TRBD2 matching 12 bases. Unmatched junction bases numbered 6, after V lost 3 bases and J lost 3 bases. Germline-derived CDR1 and CDR2 are MNHEY and SMNVEV (reference sequence). This CDR3 is built from 17 residues. CDR3: CASSFLTSGSSYNEQFF. CDR3 coding DNA: TGTGCCAGCAGTTTTCTGACTAGCGGGAGTAGCTACAATGAGCAGTTCTTC.

In the case of this clone: The junction departs from the called germline gene at one end, perhaps through a read error. The rearrangement links TRBV11-3 to TRBJ2-3, with 10 positions matching TRBD2. There are 15 residues in the CDR3. Germline assignment: CDR1 SGHNT and CDR2 YENEEA. The CDR3 sequence is CASTLAGGSTDTQYF. The CDR3 DNA follows: TGTGCCAGCACCTTAGCGGGAGGCAGTACAGATACGCAGTATTTT.

The chain couples TRBV30 to TRBJ2-3; TRBD2 matches 9 bases. CDR1 GTSNPN and CDR2 SVGIG come from the germline V gene (reference sequence). The V gene end was trimmed by 0 bases and the J gene end by 2 bases; junction bases not matched to a gene: 3. This CDR3 contains 15 residues. The CDR3 reads CAWSVSGSPTDTQYF. In DNA, the CDR3 is TGTGCCTGGAGTGTTAGCGGGAGCCCCACAGATACGCAGTATTTT.

This clone showed up just once. The V gene is TRBV13, the J gene TRBJ2-7, with a possible D match to TRBD2 (6 bases). V shed 0 bases and J shed 2 bases, with 14 bases lying between them. Germline values: CDR1 PRHDT, CDR2 FYEKMQ (reference sequence). CDR3 size: 16 residues. CDR3 protein: CASSLGEAGSPYEQYF. DNA of the CDR3: TGTGCCAGCAGCTTAGGGGAGGCCGGGAGCCCCTACGAGCAGTACTTC.

This clone was counted once. The chain links TRBV6-1 to TRBJ2-2, with D maybe TRBD2 (6 bases). The CDR3 totals 16 residues. Germline CDR1 MNHNS, CDR2 SASEGT. Trimming stripped 2 bases from V and 5 bases from J, with 15 bases between. CDR3 bases: TGTGCCAGCAGTGAAATACTAGCCGCGGGGACCGGGGAGCTGTTTTTT. Protein sequence: CASSEILAAGTGELFF.

The rearrangement links TRBV9 to TRBJ2-2; unclear D gene. Germline lookup yields CDR1 SGDLS and CDR2 YYNGEE. V dropped 3 bases and J dropped 1 base, with 4 bases sitting between them. CDR3 size: 13 residues. In nucleotides, the CDR3 is TGTGCCAGCAGCGGACAGAACACCGGGGAGCTGTTTTTT. It yields the protein CASSGQNTGELFF.

This clone was detected a few times. The rearrangement links TRBV4-2 to TRBJ2-2; 7 nucleotides match TRBD2. Germline values: CDR1 LGHNA, CDR2 YNFKEQ. The CDR3 sequence is 18 residues long. Trimming removed 2 bases from V and 6 bases from J; junction bases left unmatched: 15. The CDR3 region is CASSQPADARETAGELFF. The CDR3 region has the DNA TGTGCCAGCAGCCAACCCGCGGATGCGCGGGAGACCGCCGGGGAGCTGTTTTTT.